Sequencing of this TCR beta chain was carried out in a study of OX40 agonist ivuxolimab in advanced cancers. About the research overall: Patient treatment consisted of intravenous ivuxolimab administration every 2 weeks at 0.01 to 10 mg/kg. Study-wide findings and caveats: Fewer expanded clones were found on average in CD4+ than in CD8+ T cells.

As concerns this clone: The target antigen is unknown.

CDR3 length equals 17 residues. Trimming removed 2 bases from V and 0 bases from J; junction bases left unmatched: 6. Germline CDR1 is MGHDK and CDR2 is SYGVNS. Only in-frame clones appear in the TCRdb table, and some are missing; sequencing was by immunoSEQ multiplex PCR. The top ten clones hold about 16% of a sample with just under 9,000 clones, about nine tenths of them seen once. The origin of this receptor is an adult with an advanced solid tumor such as melanoma, head and neck, liver or kidney cancer. The chain links TRBV25-1 to TRBJ2-2; 7 nucleotides agree with TRBD1. The sequencing used CD4+ or CD8+ T cells sorted from blood, collected in a trial of the OX40 agonist ivuxolimab. The CDR3, as DNA: TGTGCCAGCAGTGAAGTTTGGGACAGACCGAACACCGGGGAGCTGTTTTTT. Encoded protein: CASSEVWDRPNTGELFF. Full variable domain (outside the CDR3, taken from reference TRBV25-1 and TRBJ2-2): EADIYQTPRYLVIGTGKKITLECSQTMGHDKMYWYQQDPGMELHLIHYSYGVNSTEKGDLSSESTVSRIRTEHFPLTLESARPSHTSQYLCASSEVWDRPNTGELFFGEGSRLTVL.